Below, 27 T cell receptor beta chains from the same sample are listed, as sequenced in a study of technical replicates of blood from several donors. The assay was immunoSEQ multiplex PCR, and TCRdb's table has in-frame clones only and misses some. This sample has over 70,000 clones, with just under 95% found just once. Sequencing used T cells isolated from PBMCs. These receptors were obtained from a human donor in good health.

The chain uses TRBV5-1 and TRBJ1-1, with D possibly being TRBD1 (5 bases). Germline CDR1 reads SGHRS; CDR2 reads YFSETQ. V lost 5 bases, J lost 4 bases, and 12 bases lay in between. CDR3 length equals 13 residues. In nucleotides, the CDR3 is TGCGCCAGCAGGACGGGGGGTAGCACTGAAGCTTTCTTT. It specifies CASRTGGSTEAFF.

The chain carries TRBV6-5 and TRBJ2-1; D is perhaps TRBD2 (6 bases). Germline assignment: CDR1 MNHEY and CDR2 SVGAGI. V lost 5 bases and J 5 bases, leaving 10 bases between the germline ends. This CDR3 has 13 amino acids. Here the CDR3 reads CASSQGLNNEQFF. As DNA, the CDR3 is TGTGCCAGCAGTCAGGGACTTAACAATGAGCAGTTCTTC.

The chain recombines TRBV30 with TRBJ2-5; tentative D call: TRBD1 (6 bases). Germline CDR1 GTSNPN, CDR2 SVGIG (reference sequence). The CDR3 runs to 13 residues. Trimming removed 0 bases at V and 3 bases at J, with 8 bases between. CDR3 amino acids: CAWSVAGEETQYF. DNA for the CDR3: TGTGCCTGGAGTGTGGCAGGGGAAGAGACCCAGTACTTC.

The genes are TRBV9 and TRBJ2-1, with 7 bases aligning to TRBD2. Unmatched junction bases numbered 8, after V lost 4 bases and J lost 7 bases. The CDR3 runs 14 residues. Looked up from germline, CDR1 is SGDLS and CDR2 is YYNGEE. The CDR3 DNA sequence: TGTGCCAGCAGCAGGGCGGGAGAGAATAATGAGCAGTTCTTC. It is translated as CASSRAGENNEQFF. The variable domain in full, with the rest retrieved from reference TRBV9 and TRBJ2-1, is DSGVTQTPKHLITATGQRVTLRCSPRSGDLSVYWYQQSLDQGLQFLIQYYNGEERAKGNILERFSAQQFPDLHSELNLSSLELGDSALYFCASSRAGENNEQFFGPGTRLTVL.

The genes are TRBV7-2 and TRBJ2-7; unclear D gene. Germline CDR1 SGHTA, CDR2 FQGNSA. V shed 6 bases and J shed 6 bases, with 12 bases lying between them. CDR3 length: 12 amino acids. Written as DNA, the CDR3 is TGTGCCAGCAGTTATTTCAGAAGCGAGCAGTACTTC. Amino acid sequence: CASSYFRSEQYF.

CDR3: CASSLEREGDEQYF. The CDR3 DNA sequence: TGTGCCAGCAGCTTGGAGCGGGAGGGGGACGAGCAGTACTTC. The chain combines TRBV7-6 with TRBJ2-7, with TRBD2 matching over 10 bases. CDR1 and CDR2 from the germline V gene are SGHVS and FNYEAQ. This CDR3 has 14 amino acids. V lost 3 bases, J lost 5 bases, and 4 bases stayed unmatched.

This clone was seen just once. This rearrangement joins TRBV30 to TRBJ2-3, with TRBD2 identical over 9 bases. Germline CDR1 is GTSNPN and CDR2 is SVGIG (reference sequence). V gave up 7 bases and J gave up 6 bases; unmatched junction bases: 11. CDR3 length equals 14 residues. DNA of the CDR3: TGTGCCTTATTGATTAGCGGGAGACGCGATACGCAGTATTTT. Translated, it gives CALLISGRRDTQYF.

In this sample, this clone turned up a few times. V usage is TRBV4-1 and J usage is TRBJ2-3; perhaps TRBD2 as D (5 bases). The CDR3 loop spans 17 amino acids. CDR1 MGHRA and CDR2 YSYEKL come from the germline V gene. V lost 0 bases and J 0 bases, leaving 13 bases between the germline ends. DNA of the CDR3: TGCGCCAGCAGCCAAGAGGGAGCGGTCATTAGCACAGATACGCAGTATTTT. This translates into CASSQEGAVISTDTQYF.

The table lists this clone with a few counts. The chain joins TRBV7-8 to TRBJ1-1; D is perhaps TRBD1 (6 bases). Trimming removed 2 bases from V and 2 bases from J, with 9 bases in between. The CDR3 consists of 14 residues. CDR1 SGHVS and CDR2 FQNEAQ come from the germline V gene. Written as DNA, the CDR3 is TGTGCCAGCAGCTTAATCAGGGGTAACACTGAAGCTTTCTTT. Its protein is CASSLIRGNTEAFF. Using reference TRBV7-8 and TRBJ1-1 for the parts outside the CDR3, the full variable domain is GAGVSQSPRYKVAKRGQDVALRCDPISGHVSLFWYQQALGQGPEFLTYFQNEAQLDKSGLPSDRFFAERPEGSVSTLKIQRTQQEDSAVYLCASSLIRGNTEAFFGQGTRLTVV.

V usage is TRBV9 and J usage is TRBJ2-7, with TRBD2 identical over 8 bases. CDR1 and CDR2 (germline): SGDLS, YYNGEE. V lost 1 base to trimming and J lost 3 bases; unmatched junction nucleotides: 6. The CDR3 covers 15 residues. The CDR3 bases are TGTGCCAGCAGCGTAAGCGGGAGTGTATACTACGAGCAGTACTTC. Translating it yields CASSVSGSVYYEQYF.

The CDR3 bases are TGTGCCAGCAGTTACTCTGGGGGGATCAATGAGCAGTTCTTC. Amino acid sequence: CASSYSGGINEQFF. This chain links TRBV6-6 with TRBJ2-1, with D tentatively TRBD2 (6 bases). Germline V gene sequence: CDR1 MNHNY, CDR2 SVGAGI (reference sequence). Trimming cost V 0 bases and J 6 bases, with 9 bases left between them. This CDR3 is built from 14 residues.

The chain combines TRBV7-2 with TRBJ1-1; D perhaps matches TRBD1 (5 bases). Germline V lookup: CDR1 SGHTA, CDR2 FQGNSA. The germline V and J ends were trimmed by 5 bases and 10 bases, with 17 bases remaining between them. The CDR3 is 13 amino acids. CDR3 in amino acids: CASSRNTRGGAFF. The DNA for the CDR3 is TGTGCCAGCAGCCGTAACACTCGGGGGGGAGCTTTCTTT.

The chain employs TRBV5-8 and TRBJ2-1; TRBD2 is a possible D gene (5 bases). Germline V gene lookup returns CDR1 SGHTS and CDR2 YDEGEE. This CDR3 is 16 amino acids long. V shed 0 bases and J shed 2 bases, with 12 bases lying between them. CDR3 nucleotides: TGTGCCAGCAGCTTGGCTGAGGGTGTTACCTACAATGAGCAGTTCTTC. Encoded protein: CASSLAEGVTYNEQFF.

CDR3 sequence: CASSYTGEGANVLTF. DNA of the CDR3: TGTGCCAGCTCGTATACAGGGGAAGGGGCCAACGTCCTGACTTTC. The chain recombines TRBV18 with TRBJ2-6; 7 bases align to TRBD1. V lost 6 bases, J lost 4 bases, and 6 bases stayed unmatched. The CDR3 totals 15 residues. Germline assignment: CDR1 KGHSH and CDR2 LQKENI.

A single count supports this clone. This chain uses TRBV7-8 with TRBJ2-3; the D gene is possibly TRBD1 (5 bases). The V gene lost 1 base and the J gene lost 4 bases, with 12 bases spanning the gap. The CDR3 has 15 amino acids. CDR1 is SGHVS and CDR2 is FQNEAQ in the germline V gene. This chain's CDR3 is CASSLVGSGSDTQYF. The CDR3 DNA is TGTGCCAGCAGCTTAGTAGGTTCAGGGTCAGATACGCAGTATTTT.

This clone was picked up one time. The chain employs TRBV4-2 and TRBJ1-2, with 8 bases matching TRBD1. CDR3 length: 15 residues. Trimming removed 4 bases from V and 2 bases from J; junction bases left unmatched: 6. The germline gives CDR1 LGHNA, CDR2 YNFKEQ. CDR3 region: CASSRLDRDNYGYTF. The CDR3 DNA reads as TGTGCCAGCAGCCGGCTGGACAGGGACAACTATGGCTACACCTTC.

The chain recombines TRBV29-1 with TRBJ2-2; 7 positions agree with TRBD1. This CDR3 has 13 residues. The J segment lost 5 bases and the V segment lost 6 bases, leaving 6 bases of the junction unmatched. Germline values: CDR1 SQVTM, CDR2 ANQGSEA. This CDR3 is CSVTGVATGELFF. The CDR3 nucleotides read TGCAGCGTCACAGGGGTTGCTACCGGGGAGCTGTTTTTT.

The chain carries TRBV27 and TRBJ2-7; D remains ambiguous. V lost 7 bases and J 0 bases, leaving 10 bases between the germline ends. CDR3 length equals 13 residues. Germline lookup yields CDR1 MNHEY and CDR2 SMNVEV (reference sequence). The CDR3 DNA reads as TGTGCCAGCACTTCCGGGTTCTCCTACGAGCAGTACTTC. Translation gives CASTSGFSYEQYF.

The gene calls are TRBV5-6 and TRBJ2-3; 9 bases fit TRBD1. The CDR3 spans 15 residues. Germline CDR1 reads SGHDT; CDR2 reads YYEEEE. V dropped 4 bases and J dropped 3; count of bases not matched to a gene: 6. CDR3 in DNA: TGTGCCAGCAGCCCGACAGGGGGGTCGACAGATACGCAGTATTTT. Translated, it gives CASSPTGGSTDTQYF. Full variable domain (rest looked up from reference TRBV5-6 and TRBJ2-3): DAGVTQSPTHLIKTRGQQVTLRCSPKSGHDTVSWYQQALGQGPQFIFQYYEEEERQRGNFPDRFSGHQFPNYSSELNVNALLLGDSALYLCASSPTGGSTDTQYFGPGTRLTVL.

This sequence joins TRBV25-1 and TRBJ2-1, with D perhaps matching TRBD2 (6 bases). Trimming removed 2 bases from V and 4 bases from J, with 12 bases in between. Per germline, CDR1 MGHDK and CDR2 SYGVNS. CDR3 length: 15 residues. CDR3 amino acids: CASSEQGLPYNEQFF. The CDR3, as DNA: TGTGCCAGCAGTGAACAGGGACTCCCTTACAATGAGCAGTTCTTC. Variable domain in full (rest from reference TRBV25-1 and TRBJ2-1): EADIYQTPRYLVIGTGKKITLECSQTMGHDKMYWYQQDPGMELHLIHYSYGVNSTEKGDLSSESTVSRIRTEHFPLTLESARPSHTSQYLCASSEQGLPYNEQFFGPGTRLTVL.

This clone was recorded only once. The chain employs TRBV7-6 and TRBJ1-1; D gene uncertain. Trimming took off 5 bases at V and 4 bases at J, with 14 bases between the two ends. Germline CDR1 is SGHVS and CDR2 is FNYEAQ. CDR3 length: 14 amino acids. The CDR3 bases are TGTGCCAGCAGCCCCCCGGGAACCGGCACTGAAGCTTTCTTT. The encoded protein is CASSPPGTGTEAFF. The variable domain in full, completed from reference TRBV7-6 and TRBJ1-1, reads GAGVSQSPRYKVTKRGQDVALRCDPISGHVSLYWYRQALGQGPEFLTYFNYEAQQDKSGLPNDRFSAERPEGSISTLTIQRTEQRDSAMYRCASSPPGTGTEAFFGQGTRLTVV.

This rearrangement joins TRBV5-4 to TRBJ2-3; 10 positions match TRBD2. This CDR3 is 15 amino acids long. Germline CDR1 SGHNT, CDR2 YYREEE (reference sequence). V was clipped by 4 bases and J by 8 bases; unmatched bases: 10. Here the CDR3 reads CASSTLAGSVATQYF. CDR3 nucleotide sequence: TGTGCCAGCAGCACACTAGCGGGATCTGTCGCTACGCAGTATTTT.

Points on this clone: The junction departs from the called germline gene at one end, perhaps through a read error. The chain combines TRBV7-7 with TRBJ2-1; the D gene is possibly TRBD2 (5 bases). CDR1 and CDR2 from the germline V gene are SSHAT and FNYEAQ (reference sequence). The CDR3 loop spans 15 amino acids. CDR3 in amino acids: CASSLGLPSYNEQFF. Written as DNA, the CDR3 is TGTGCTAGCAGCTTAGGACTTCCATCCTACAATGAGCAGTTCTTC. The whole variable domain, remainder taken from reference TRBV7-7 and TRBJ2-1, is GAGVSQSPRYKVTKRGQDVTLRCDPISSHATLYWYQQALGQGPEFLTYFNYEAQPDKSGLPSDRFSAERPEGSISTLTIQRTEQRDSAMYRCASSLGLPSYNEQFFGPGTRLTVL.

This sequence joins TRBV4-2 and TRBJ1-3; possibly TRBD1 for D (5 bases). Trimming took off 0 bases at V and 0 bases at J, with 12 bases between the two ends. CDR3 length: 17 amino acids. The germline gives CDR1 LGHNA, CDR2 YNFKEQ. This chain's CDR3 is CASSQEGQPFSGNTIYF. For the CDR3, the DNA is TGTGCCAGCAGCCAAGAGGGGCAGCCCTTCTCTGGAAACACCATATATTTT.

The chain links TRBV30 to TRBJ1-1; D gene ambiguous. This CDR3 is built from 12 residues. The V and J ends lost 0 bases and 1 base respectively, with 3 bases between them. Per the germline V gene, CDR1 is GTSNPN and CDR2 is SVGIG (reference sequence). This CDR3 reads CAWSVRNTEAFF. The CDR3 nucleotides are TGTGCCTGGAGTGTGAGGAACACTGAAGCTTTCTTT.

The chain recombines TRBV4-3 with TRBJ2-7, with D possibly TRBD2 on 5 matching bases. V lost 1 base, J lost 4 bases, and 14 bases lay in between. Per germline, CDR1 LGHNA and CDR2 YSLEER. The CDR3 is 15 residues long. The CDR3 sequence is CASSQVWTSGYEQYF. Here the CDR3 DNA reads TGCGCCAGCAGCCAAGTTTGGACTTCGGGGTACGAGCAGTACTTC.

The chain combines TRBV2 with TRBJ1-1; TRBD1 might be the D (6 bases). The CDR3 is made up of 15 amino acids. The germline CDR1 and CDR2 sequences are SNHLY and FYNNEI. V lost 0 bases and J 6 bases, leaving 14 bases between the germline ends. CDR3 coding DNA: TGTGCCAGCAGTGAAGCAGGGTCAGGGGCGGCTGAAGCTTTCTTT. Its translation: CASSEAGSGAAEAFF.